This T cell receptor beta chain appears in the sequencing data of a study of cytomegalovirus exposure and HLA in healthy donors. Whole-study findings and limits: An analysis done earlier found most TCR beta V segments productive about 90% or about 30% of the time.

The germline V gene has CDR1 SNHLY and CDR2 FYNNEI. Trimming at V came to 6 bases and at J to 7 bases, leaving 9 bases not matched to a gene. CDR3 length: 14 amino acids. Primers for the PCR totalled 60 Vbeta and 13 Jbeta. Measured with immunoSEQ multiplex PCR; TCRdb has only the in-frame clones, and not every one. The sample holds more than 100,000 clones, approximately 87% seen once. About this clone: Its target is unknown.

Sample: PBMCs. The TCR sequence derives from a middle-aged man in good health and CMV-seronegative. The V gene is TRBV2, the J gene TRBJ1-5; 7 bases are shared with TRBD1. Written as DNA, the CDR3 is TGTGCCAGCAGCGGGGAGACAGGGAGACAGCCCCAGCATTTT. Protein sequence: CASSGETGRQPQHF.